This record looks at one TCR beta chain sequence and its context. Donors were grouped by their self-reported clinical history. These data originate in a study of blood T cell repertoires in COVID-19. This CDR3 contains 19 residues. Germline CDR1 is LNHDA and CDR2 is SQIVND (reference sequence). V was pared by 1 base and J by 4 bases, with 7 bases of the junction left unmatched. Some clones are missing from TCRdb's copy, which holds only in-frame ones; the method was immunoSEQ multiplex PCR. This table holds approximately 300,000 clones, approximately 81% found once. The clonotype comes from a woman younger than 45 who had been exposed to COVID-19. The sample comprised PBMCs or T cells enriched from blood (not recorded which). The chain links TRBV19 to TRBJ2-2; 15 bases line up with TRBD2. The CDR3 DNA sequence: TGTGCCAGTAGTATAGGAGGACTAGCGGGAGGGTCGAGCACCGGGGAGCTGTTTTTT. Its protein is CASSIGGLAGGSSTGELFF.